This T cell receptor (beta chain) was recorded in a study of shared clonotypes between healthy human individuals. The study's findings and limits: Represented genetic and exposure-history diversity was restricted by having few donors.

The data were produced by immunoSEQ multiplex PCR, yet TCRdb's version contains in-frame clones alone and is incomplete. Counted here are roughly 2,000,000 clones, 85% to 95% occurring once; the ten biggest clones make up approximately 1.6%. Naive CD8 cells lacked CD45RO, underwent positive selection for CCR7 and left out terminally differentiated effector memory CD45RA+ cells. Germline values: CDR1 LNHNV, CDR2 YYDKDF (reference sequence). The CDR3 has 15 residues. Deletions cut 4 bases from V and 0 bases from J, with 10 bases between. The count of this clone is one. The antigen is unknown. The same CDR3 is also encoded by other DNA sequences in this sample.

This sequence joins TRBV15 and TRBJ2-1; D tentatively fits TRBD1 or TRBD2 (5 bases each). The sequence derives from a man between 18 and 29 years old in good health. Some clones in this sample may be carry-over from other donors' samples. Sequenced sample: naive CD8+ T cells from PBMCs. CDR3 bases: TGTGCCACCAGCATTGCGAGGGGCTCCTACAATGAGCAGTTCTTC. Translation: CATSIARGSYNEQFF.